This T cell receptor (beta chain) was observed in a study of tissue T cells after allogeneic stem cell transplantation. This clone was counted between two and nine times. Adult allogeneic hematopoietic cell transplant recipients with steroid-refractory graft-versus-host disease were prospectively enrolled for research autopsy. Several lines of graft-versus-host disease therapy were given to all patients, all with gastrointestinal involvement. The table came from immunoSEQ multiplex PCR; TCRdb's copy has only in-frame clones and leaves some out. The profile shows thousands of clones, 55% to 75% of them singletons. The sample was duodenal tissue, taken at autopsy. The TCR sequence derives from a male patient at least 60 years old with steroid-refractory graft-versus-host disease after an allogeneic stem cell transplant. Some T cells may be transferred from the graft donor.

The CDR3 DNA follows: TGCGCCAGCAGCAGCGGGGGGGACTCCTACGAGCAGTACTTC. This gives the protein CASSSGGDSYEQYF. The V and J genes are TRBV10-1 and TRBJ2-7; 10 nucleotides line up with TRBD2. Germline V gives CDR1 WNHNN, CDR2 SYGVQD (reference sequence). V lost 6 bases and J lost 0; bases outside the gene matches: 2. The CDR3 contains 14 residues.